This TCR beta chain was identified in a study of blood T cell repertoires in COVID-19. Overall study: Acute-phase and convalescent COVID-19 samples originated in the United States, Italy and Spain. In each case, the material was cDNA or gDNA derived from T cells, B-cell-depleted T cells, or PBMCs.

J gave up 7 bases and V 3 bases, and 6 bases lay outside the gene matches. Germline assignment: CDR1 LGHDT and CDR2 YNNKEL (reference sequence). CDR3 length: 15 residues. In the original workflow: Reference gene primer amplification gave estimated nucleated cell counts. The table came from immunoSEQ multiplex PCR; TCRdb's copy has only in-frame clones and leaves some out. D and trimming come from the DNA, and the V and J calls and clone size come from that table. The data show approximately 200,000 clones, with around 85% seen just once and under 15% held by the top ten. Sequenced material: peripheral blood. The source of this sequence is a woman in her forties or fifties with acute or convalescent COVID-19. The genes are TRBV3-1 (or the pseudogene TRBV3-2) and TRBJ1-4; 9 positions agree with TRBD1. This chain's CDR3 is CASSQGHRGLEKLFF. The CDR3, as DNA: TGTGCCAGCAGCCAGGGGCACAGGGGGCTTGAAAAACTGTTTTTT.